The next 24 T cell receptor beta chains were all read from a single sample in a study of blood T cells in healthy people across ages. Sample-barcoded 5' priming and a J-beta primer mix drove a second PCR of roughly 7 to 11 cycles. TCRdb re-analysed the 5' RACE reads in MiXCR, keeping a single row per CDR3 protein. The table has some 1.5 million distinct CDR3 sequences, under 55% seen once. The sequencing sample was made of blood. These receptors came from a woman younger than 30 in good health.

CDR3 in amino acids: CASSTRGSGTQYF. CDR3 coding DNA: TGTGCCAGCAGCACCCGGGGTAGCGGTACGCAGTATTTT. The rearrangement joins TRBV13 to TRBJ2-3, with a tentative D call TRBD2 (6 bases). CDR3 length: 13 amino acids. Germline CDR1 PRHDT, CDR2 FYEKMQ (reference sequence). The ends were cut back, 5 bases at V and 8 bases at J, with 14 bases in the middle.

The chain links TRBV20-1 to TRBJ1-5; D uncertain. Trimming pared 6 bases from V and 11 bases from J, leaving 20 bases between. CDR1 DFQATT and CDR2 SNEGSKA come from the germline V gene (reference sequence). The CDR3 runs to 13 residues. This chain's CDR3 is CSAGAPEEGAQHF. CDR3 nucleotide sequence: TGCAGTGCAGGAGCTCCTGAAGAGGGAGCCCAGCATTTT.

With regard to this clonotype: Just one base apart from a much larger clone, this may be a read error. The chain links TRBV29-1 to TRBJ2-1; D is undetermined. V shed 4 bases and J shed 10 bases, with 17 bases lying between them. Germline V gene sequence: CDR1 SQVTM, CDR2 ANQGSEA. CDR3 length equals 13 residues. The CDR3, as DNA: TGCAGCGTTGTGTCTAGAAGCTCCTACGAGCAGTTCTTC. It codes for CSVVSRSSYEQFF.

CDR3 in amino acids: CASSEAGQAAFF. As DNA, the CDR3 is TGTGCCAGCAGTGAAGCTGGACAGGCCGCTTTCTTT. The chain employs TRBV6-1 and TRBJ1-1, with 7 positions matching TRBD1. J lost 11 bases, V lost 0 bases, and 3 bases had no gene match. Germline CDR1 and CDR2: MNHNS and SASEGT. The CDR3 spans 12 residues.

The J gene is TRBJ2-5, the V gene TRBV15; 9 bases align to TRBD2. The J segment lost 11 bases and the V segment lost 1 base, leaving 11 bases of the junction unmatched. CDR1 and CDR2 from the germline V gene are LNHNV and YYDKDF (reference sequence). The CDR3 sequence is 15 residues long. The DNA for the CDR3 is TGTGCCACCAGCAGAGCGGTCGGCGGGGGGGTTGAGCAGTACTTC. Its protein product is CATSRAVGGGVEQYF.

This sequence joins TRBV27 and TRBJ2-3; 11 bases line up with TRBD2. Germline CDR1 reads MNHEY; CDR2 reads SMNVEV (reference sequence). CDR3 length: 15 residues. V trimming: 5 bases; J trimming: 3 bases; junction bases outside the gene matches: 4. For the CDR3, the DNA is TGTGCCAGCAGTCGTTCTAGCGGGGGGACAGATACGCAGTATTTT. This encodes CASSRSSGGTDTQYF.

This clonotype was recorded a few times. CDR3 coding DNA: TGTGCCAGCAGCTTGGTGGCCGTCCCATGGGAGACCCAGTACTTC. Translation: CASSLVAVPWETQYF. The V and J genes are TRBV5-6 and TRBJ2-5; D call uncertain. CDR1 is SGHDT, CDR2 YYEEEE, per germline. The CDR3 contains 15 residues. Trimming removed 0 bases at V and 5 bases at J, with 14 bases between.

The genes are TRBV5-1 and TRBJ1-6; D is uncertain. This CDR3 contains 14 residues. From germline, CDR1 is SGHRS and CDR2 YFSETQ. The V end was cut by 3 bases, the J end by 10 bases, with 14 bases between. The CDR3 nucleotides are TGCGCCAGCAGCTCCCGCGGAATGGAATCACCCCTCCACTTT. Its protein product is CASSSRGMESPLHF.

This clonotype was counted only a few times. The chain uses TRBV7-9 and TRBJ1-1; D is possibly TRBD1 (6 bases). Germline V gives CDR1 SEHNR, CDR2 FQNEAQ (reference sequence). The CDR3 spans 14 residues. V lost 7 bases and J lost 5, with 17 bases in between. The CDR3: CASTTSGARTEAFF. In DNA form, the CDR3 reads TGTGCCAGCACCACGTCGGGGGCGAGGACTGAAGCTTTCTTT.

This clonotype was seen once. In nucleotides, the CDR3 is TGTGCCAGCAGCCAAGTAGAGGGGAAGGGAGCTTTCTTT. Protein product: CASSQVEGKGAFF. The chain combines TRBV3-1 with TRBJ1-1; D might be TRBD1 (5 bases). V was cut by 1 base and J by 10 bases, with 13 bases left in between. The CDR3 covers 13 residues. Per germline, CDR1 LGHDT and CDR2 YNNKEL (reference sequence).

The CDR3 DNA follows: TGTGCCAGCCGCGGGAGTTGGAACACCGGGGAGCTGTTTTTT. Amino acids: CASRGSWNTGELFF. The chain employs TRBV28 and TRBJ2-2, with 7 bases fitting TRBD2. Germline values: CDR1 MDHEN, CDR2 SYDVKM. J lost 1 base, V lost 8 bases, and 4 bases had no gene match. The CDR3 length is 14 residues.

This clonotype appeared a few times. The genes are TRBV21-1 and TRBJ1-1; TRBD1 reflects the table's D call only, with no check against the DNA. TRBV21-1 corresponds to a pseudogene. The CDR3 is made up of 12 amino acids. In DNA form, the CDR3 reads TGTGCCAGCGAGACAGGAGGTCTAGAAGCTTTCTTT. Its protein product is CASETGGLEAFF.

This chain links TRBV7-9 with TRBJ2-5; 9 nucleotides line up with TRBD1. Trimming cost V 5 bases and J 3 bases; bases outside gene matches: 4. From germline, CDR1 is SEHNR and CDR2 FQNEAQ (reference sequence). The CDR3 spans 14 residues. The CDR3 nucleotides are TGTGCCAGCAGCAAAGGACAGGGGAAAGAGACCCAGTACTTC. Translated: CASSKGQGKETQYF.

The table lists this clonotype with a few counts. The chain combines TRBV12-3 or TRBV12-4 with TRBJ2-2; 9 bases map to TRBD2. The CDR3 sequence is 15 residues long. Germline trimming cut 5 bases from V and 5 bases from J; bases unmatched to any gene: 6. This CDR3 is CASSPNSGSTGELFF. In DNA form, the CDR3 reads TGTGCCAGCAGTCCCAATAGCGGGAGTACCGGGGAGCTGTTTTTT.

The chain combines TRBV5-4 with TRBJ2-3; either TRBD1 or TRBD2 may fit D (5 bases each). The germline CDR1 and CDR2 sequences are SGHNT and YYREEE (reference sequence). Between the trimmed V and J ends, which lost 7 bases and 4 bases, there was a span of 16 bases. The CDR3 spans 14 residues. This CDR3 reads CASELGGASDTQYF. As DNA, the CDR3 is TGTGCCAGCGAGCTTGGGGGAGCATCAGATACGCAGTATTTT.

V and J are TRBV20-1 and TRBJ2-5, with 12 bases aligning to TRBD2. The J call is doubtful: the DNA matches TRBJ2-7 better. The germline gives CDR1 DFQATT, CDR2 SNEGSKA (reference sequence). This CDR3 spans 14 amino acids. For the CDR3, the DNA is TGCAGTGCTAGACTAGCGGGAGGGCCTCGCGAGCAGTACTTC. Encoded protein: CSARLAGGPREQYF.

This clonotype was detected a few times. The V call is TRBV6-5, the J call TRBJ2-3; 8 bases agree with TRBD1. Germline CDR1 reads MNHEY; CDR2 reads SVGAGI. With 5 bases clipped from V and 1 base from J, the junction kept 5 bases outside the gene matches. CDR3 length equals 15 residues. The DNA of the CDR3 is TGTGCCAGCAGTGTCAGGGGGCCCGGCACAGATACGCAGTATTTT. Its translation is CASSVRGPGTDTQYF.

The sample holds one count of this clonotype. It may be a read error: a sequence one base away is much more abundant. The chain employs TRBV29-1 and TRBJ1-5; D perhaps matches TRBD1 (6 bases). The V gene's germline CDR1 is SQVTM and CDR2 ANQGSEA. The germline V and J ends were trimmed by 4 bases and 3 bases, with 16 bases remaining between them. The CDR3 totals 15 residues. This CDR3 is CSVVRGRTPNQPQHF. The CDR3 nucleotides read TGCAGCGTTGTGCGGGGGCGAACCCCCAATCAGCCCCAGCATTTT.

The chain couples TRBV21-1 to TRBJ1-2. TRBV21-1 has pseudogene status. This CDR3 contains 18 residues. This CDR3 reads CASSKSKGGGDTFYGYTF. The CDR3 nucleotides read TGTGCCAGCAGCAAATCCAAGGGTGGAGGTGACACTTTCTATGGCTACACCTTC.

The table lists this clonotype with many counts. The rearrangement joins TRBV4-1 to TRBJ2-1; 9 nucleotides agree with TRBD2. Unmatched junction bases numbered 12, after V lost 0 bases and J lost 9 bases. This CDR3 region has 17 residues. Per the germline V gene, CDR1 is MGHRA and CDR2 is YSYEKL. The CDR3 region has the DNA TGCGCCAGCAGCCAAGATATCTGGCGGGGGGGCCGAGGTGAGCAGTTCTTC. It yields the protein CASSQDIWRGGRGEQFF.

This clonotype was observed a handful of times. The V gene is TRBV29-1, the J gene TRBJ1-4; a possible D gene is TRBD1 (5 bases). The length of the CDR3 is 12 residues. The ends were cut back, 7 bases at V and 6 bases at J, with 12 bases in the middle. Germline loops: CDR1 SQVTM, CDR2 ANQGSEA. The CDR3 reads CSGSLGHEKLFF. The CDR3 coding sequence is TGCAGCGGCTCCCTGGGGCATGAAAAACTGTTTTTT.

This clonotype appeared a few times. The chain joins TRBV7-2 to TRBJ2-5; either TRBD1 or TRBD2 may supply D (5 bases each). The V and J ends lost 0 bases and 9 bases respectively, with 11 bases between them. CDR3 length: 13 amino acids. Germline CDR1 SGHTA, CDR2 FQGNSA. CDR3 nucleotide sequence: TGTGCCAGCAGCTTAGCGGGGGACCCCCCCCAGTACTTC. As protein: CASSLAGDPPQYF.

This clonotype was seen a few times. CDR3 nucleotides: TGCGCCAGCAGCCAAGATTATGAAAAACTGTTTTTT. This gives the protein CASSQDYEKLFF. The genes are TRBV4-3 and TRBJ1-4; D gene uncertain. The CDR3 is 12 residues long. Trimming shortened V by 0 bases and J by 6 bases, and 2 bases separated the two germline ends. The germline gives CDR1 LGHNA, CDR2 YSLEER.

This clonotype was counted ten times or more. An end of the junction differs from the germline gene, which may be a read error. The rearrangement links TRBV5-1 to TRBJ2-7; 9 nucleotides line up with TRBD1. CDR3 size: 14 residues. Germline values: CDR1 SGHRS, CDR2 YFSETQ. In DNA form, the CDR3 reads TGTGCCAGCAGTCTCACAGGGGGCCTCTACGAGCAGTACTTC. It yields the protein CASSLTGGLYEQYF.